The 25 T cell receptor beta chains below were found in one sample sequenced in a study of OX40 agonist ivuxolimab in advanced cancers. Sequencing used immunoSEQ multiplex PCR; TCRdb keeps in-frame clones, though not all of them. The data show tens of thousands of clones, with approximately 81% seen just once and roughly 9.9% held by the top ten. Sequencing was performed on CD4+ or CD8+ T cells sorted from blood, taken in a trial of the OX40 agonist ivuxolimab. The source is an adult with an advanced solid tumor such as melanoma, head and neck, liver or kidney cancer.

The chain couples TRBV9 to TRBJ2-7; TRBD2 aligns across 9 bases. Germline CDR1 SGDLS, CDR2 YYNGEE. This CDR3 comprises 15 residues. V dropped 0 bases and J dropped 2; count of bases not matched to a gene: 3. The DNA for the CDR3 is TGTGCCAGCAGCGTAGGAGCGGGAGGACCCTACGAGCAGTACTTC. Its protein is CASSVGAGGPYEQYF. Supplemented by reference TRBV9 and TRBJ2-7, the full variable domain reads DSGVTQTPKHLITATGQRVTLRCSPRSGDLSVYWYQQSLDQGLQFLIQYYNGEERAKGNILERFSAQQFPDLHSELNLSSLELGDSALYFCASSVGAGGPYEQYFGPGTRLTVT.

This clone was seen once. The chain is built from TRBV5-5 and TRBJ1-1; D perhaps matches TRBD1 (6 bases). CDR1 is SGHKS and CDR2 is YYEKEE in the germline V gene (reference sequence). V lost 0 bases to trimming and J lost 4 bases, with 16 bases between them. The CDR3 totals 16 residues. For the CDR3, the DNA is TGTGCCAGCAGCTTGGTCCCGATCAAAGGGGGCACTGAAGCTTTCTTT. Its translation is CASSLVPIKGGTEAFF.

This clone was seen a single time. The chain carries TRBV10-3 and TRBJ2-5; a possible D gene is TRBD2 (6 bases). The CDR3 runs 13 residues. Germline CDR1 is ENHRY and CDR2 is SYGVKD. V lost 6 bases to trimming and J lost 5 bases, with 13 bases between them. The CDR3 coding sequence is TGTGCCATCAGGACCCCAGGGAGGGAGACCCAGTACTTC. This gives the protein CAIRTPGRETQYF.

The CDR3, as DNA: TGCGCCAGCAGCCCGGTCGGGACAGGGGGATCTGGCGAGCAGTACTTC. Its protein product is CASSPVGTGGSGEQYF. The chain employs TRBV5-1 and TRBJ2-7, with 11 bases lining up with TRBD1. The CDR3 length is 16 residues. J was trimmed by 6 bases and V by 4 bases; bases with no gene match: 12. Germline CDR1 is SGHRS and CDR2 is YFSETQ.

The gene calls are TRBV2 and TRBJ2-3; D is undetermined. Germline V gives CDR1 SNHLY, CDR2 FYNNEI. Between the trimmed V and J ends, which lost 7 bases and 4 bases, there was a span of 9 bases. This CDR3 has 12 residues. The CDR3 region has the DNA TGTGCCAGCACGGTCCAGGCAGATACGCAGTATTTT. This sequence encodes CASTVQADTQYF.

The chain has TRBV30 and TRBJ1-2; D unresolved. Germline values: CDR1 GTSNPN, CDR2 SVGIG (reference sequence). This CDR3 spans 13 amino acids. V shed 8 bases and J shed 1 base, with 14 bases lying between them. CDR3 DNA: TGTGCCCTAGCCGGTGAATTTAACTATGGCTACACCTTC. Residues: CALAGEFNYGYTF.

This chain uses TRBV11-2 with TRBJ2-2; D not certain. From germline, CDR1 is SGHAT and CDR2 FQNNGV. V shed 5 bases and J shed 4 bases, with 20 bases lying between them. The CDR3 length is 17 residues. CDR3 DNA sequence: TGTGCCAGCAGCCCCCAGTTAGGTGGGCCGGGCACCGGGGAGCTGTTTTTT. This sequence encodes CASSPQLGGPGTGELFF. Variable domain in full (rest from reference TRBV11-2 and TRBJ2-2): EAGVAQSPRYKIIEKRQSVAFWCNPISGHATLYWYQQILGQGPKLLIQFQNNGVVDDSQLPKDRFSAERLKGVDSTLKIQPAKLEDSAVYLCASSPQLGGPGTGELFFGEGSRLTVL.

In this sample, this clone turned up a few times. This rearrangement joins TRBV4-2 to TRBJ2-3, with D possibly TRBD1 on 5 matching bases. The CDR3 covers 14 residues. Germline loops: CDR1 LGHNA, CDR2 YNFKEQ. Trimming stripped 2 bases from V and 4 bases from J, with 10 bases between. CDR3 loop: CASSQRGRPDTQYF. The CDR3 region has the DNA TGTGCCAGCAGCCAAAGGGGCCGGCCAGATACGCAGTATTTT.

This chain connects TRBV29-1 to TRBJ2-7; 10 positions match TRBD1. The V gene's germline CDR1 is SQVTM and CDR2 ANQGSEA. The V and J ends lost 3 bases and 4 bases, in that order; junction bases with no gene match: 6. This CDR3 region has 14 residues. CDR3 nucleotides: TGCAGCGTTGAGGGGACAGGGGCGCCTTACGAGCAGTACTTC. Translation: CSVEGTGAPYEQYF.

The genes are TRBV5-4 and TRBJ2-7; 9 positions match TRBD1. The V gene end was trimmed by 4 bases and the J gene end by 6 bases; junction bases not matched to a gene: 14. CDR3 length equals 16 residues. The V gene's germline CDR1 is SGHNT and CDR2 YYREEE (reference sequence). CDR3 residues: CASSTNPGQGWSEQYF. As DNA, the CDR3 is TGTGCCAGCAGCACCAACCCGGGACAGGGATGGTCCGAGCAGTACTTC.

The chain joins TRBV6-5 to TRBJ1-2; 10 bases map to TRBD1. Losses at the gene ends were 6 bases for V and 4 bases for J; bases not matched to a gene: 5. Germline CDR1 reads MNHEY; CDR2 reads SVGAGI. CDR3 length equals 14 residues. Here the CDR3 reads CASRPTGGPYGYTF. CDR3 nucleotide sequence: TGTGCCAGCAGGCCGACAGGGGGCCCCTATGGCTACACCTTC.

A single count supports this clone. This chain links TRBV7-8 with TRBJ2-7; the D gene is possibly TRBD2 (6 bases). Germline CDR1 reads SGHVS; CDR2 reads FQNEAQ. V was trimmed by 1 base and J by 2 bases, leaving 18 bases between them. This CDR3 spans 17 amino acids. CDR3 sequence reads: CASSLVPSVLRAYEQYF. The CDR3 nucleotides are TGTGCCAGCAGCTTAGTCCCTAGCGTCTTGCGGGCCTACGAGCAGTACTTC. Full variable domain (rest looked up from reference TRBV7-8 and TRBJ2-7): GAGVSQSPRYKVAKRGQDVALRCDPISGHVSLFWYQQALGQGPEFLTYFQNEAQLDKSGLPSDRFFAERPEGSVSTLKIQRTQQEDSAVYLCASSLVPSVLRAYEQYFGPGTRLTVT.

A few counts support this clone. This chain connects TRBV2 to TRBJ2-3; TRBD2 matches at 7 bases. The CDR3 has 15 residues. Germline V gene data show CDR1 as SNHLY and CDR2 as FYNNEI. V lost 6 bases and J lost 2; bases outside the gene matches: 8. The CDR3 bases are TGTGCCAGCAGAGGAGCGGGAACATACACAGATACGCAGTATTTT. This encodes CASRGAGTYTDTQYF. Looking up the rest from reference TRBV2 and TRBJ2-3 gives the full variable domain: EPEVTQTPSHQVTQMGQEVILRCVPISNHLYFYWYRQILGQKVEFLVSFYNNEISEKSEIFDDQFSVERPDGSNFTLKIRSTKLEDSAMYFCASRGAGTYTDTQYFGPGTRLTVL.

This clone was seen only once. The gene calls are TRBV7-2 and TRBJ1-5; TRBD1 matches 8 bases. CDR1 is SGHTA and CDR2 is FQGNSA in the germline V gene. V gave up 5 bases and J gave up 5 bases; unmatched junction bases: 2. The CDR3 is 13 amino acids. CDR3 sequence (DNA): TGTGCCAGCAGCCCGGACAGGGATCAGCCCCAGCATTTT. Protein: CASSPDRDQPQHF.

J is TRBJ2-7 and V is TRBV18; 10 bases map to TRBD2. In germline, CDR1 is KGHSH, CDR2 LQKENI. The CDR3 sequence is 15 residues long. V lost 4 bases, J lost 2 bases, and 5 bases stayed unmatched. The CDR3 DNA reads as TGTGCCAGCTCACAGAGCGGGAGGGACACCTACGAGCAGTACTTC. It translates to CASSQSGRDTYEQYF.

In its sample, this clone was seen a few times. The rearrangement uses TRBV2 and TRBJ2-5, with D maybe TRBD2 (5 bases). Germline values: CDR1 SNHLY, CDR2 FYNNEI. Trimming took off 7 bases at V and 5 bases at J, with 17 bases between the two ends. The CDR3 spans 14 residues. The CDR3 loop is CASISSPSGETQYF. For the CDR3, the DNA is TGTGCCAGCATATCTAGTCCCTCGGGGGAGACCCAGTACTTC. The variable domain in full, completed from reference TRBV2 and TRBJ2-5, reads EPEVTQTPSHQVTQMGQEVILRCVPISNHLYFYWYRQILGQKVEFLVSFYNNEISEKSEIFDDQFSVERPDGSNFTLKIRSTKLEDSAMYFCASISSPSGETQYFGPGTRLLVL.

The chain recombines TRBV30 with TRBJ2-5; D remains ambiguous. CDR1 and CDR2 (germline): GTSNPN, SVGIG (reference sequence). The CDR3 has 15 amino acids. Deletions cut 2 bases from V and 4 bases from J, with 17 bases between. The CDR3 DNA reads TGTGCCTGGAGTCCGATGCGTGGAGCGCCAGAGACCCAGTACTTC. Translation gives CAWSPMRGAPETQYF.

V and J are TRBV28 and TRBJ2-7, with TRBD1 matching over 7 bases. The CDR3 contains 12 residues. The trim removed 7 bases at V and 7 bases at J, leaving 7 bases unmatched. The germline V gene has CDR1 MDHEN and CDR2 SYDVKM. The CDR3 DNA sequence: TGTGCCAGCAACTTACAGGGGCTGGAGCAGTACTTC. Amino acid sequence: CASNLQGLEQYF.

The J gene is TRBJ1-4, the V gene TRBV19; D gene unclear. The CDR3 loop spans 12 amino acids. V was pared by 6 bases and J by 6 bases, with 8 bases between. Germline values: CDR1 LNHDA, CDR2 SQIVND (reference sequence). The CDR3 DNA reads TGTGCCAGTAGCCCCCGTGATGAAAAACTGTTTTTT. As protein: CASSPRDEKLFF.

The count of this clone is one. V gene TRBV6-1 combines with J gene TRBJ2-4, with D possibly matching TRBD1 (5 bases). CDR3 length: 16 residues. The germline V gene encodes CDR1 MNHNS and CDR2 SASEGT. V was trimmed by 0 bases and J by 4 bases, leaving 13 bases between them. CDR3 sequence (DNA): TGTGCCAGCAGTGAAGCGCTGGACACAAAAAAAAACATTCAGTACTTC. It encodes CASSEALDTKKNIQYF.

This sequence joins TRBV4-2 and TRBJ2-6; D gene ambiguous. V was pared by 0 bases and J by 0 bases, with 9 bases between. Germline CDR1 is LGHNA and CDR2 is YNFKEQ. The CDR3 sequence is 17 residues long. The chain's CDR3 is CASSQEVRVSGANVLTF. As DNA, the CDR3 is TGTGCCAGCAGCCAAGAGGTTCGAGTCTCTGGGGCCAACGTCCTGACTTTC.

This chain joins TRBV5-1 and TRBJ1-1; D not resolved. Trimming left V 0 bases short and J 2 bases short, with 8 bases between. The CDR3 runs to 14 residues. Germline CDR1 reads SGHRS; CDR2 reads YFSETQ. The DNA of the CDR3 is TGCGCCAGCAGCTTGGCCCAGTTAAACACTGAAGCTTTCTTT. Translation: CASSLAQLNTEAFF.

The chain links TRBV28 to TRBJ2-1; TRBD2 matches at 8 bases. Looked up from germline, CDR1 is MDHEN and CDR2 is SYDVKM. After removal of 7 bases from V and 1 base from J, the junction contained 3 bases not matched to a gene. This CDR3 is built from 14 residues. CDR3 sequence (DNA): TGTGCCAGCAACGCGGGAGGATCCTACAATGAGCAGTTCTTC. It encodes CASNAGGSYNEQFF. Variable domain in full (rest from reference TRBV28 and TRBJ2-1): DVKVTQSSRYLVKRTGEKVFLECVQDMDHENMFWYRQDPGLGLRLIYFSYDVKMKEKGDIPEGYSVSREKKERFSLILESASTNQTSMYLCASNAGGSYNEQFFGPGTRLTVL.

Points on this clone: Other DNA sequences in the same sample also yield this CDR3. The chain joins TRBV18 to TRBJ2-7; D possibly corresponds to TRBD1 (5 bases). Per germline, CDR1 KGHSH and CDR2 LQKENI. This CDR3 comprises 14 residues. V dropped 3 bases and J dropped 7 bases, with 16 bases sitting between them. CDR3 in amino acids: CASSPRAGFNEQYF. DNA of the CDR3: TGTGCCAGCTCACCCCGGGCAGGGTTCAATGAGCAGTACTTC.

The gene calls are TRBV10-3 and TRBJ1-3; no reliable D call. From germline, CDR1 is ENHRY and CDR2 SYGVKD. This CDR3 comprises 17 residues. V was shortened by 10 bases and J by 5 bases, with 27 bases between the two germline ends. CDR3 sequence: CATARWGEFLGRNTIYF. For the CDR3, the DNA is TGTGCCACCGCTCGATGGGGAGAATTCCTGGGGAGAAACACCATATATTTT.